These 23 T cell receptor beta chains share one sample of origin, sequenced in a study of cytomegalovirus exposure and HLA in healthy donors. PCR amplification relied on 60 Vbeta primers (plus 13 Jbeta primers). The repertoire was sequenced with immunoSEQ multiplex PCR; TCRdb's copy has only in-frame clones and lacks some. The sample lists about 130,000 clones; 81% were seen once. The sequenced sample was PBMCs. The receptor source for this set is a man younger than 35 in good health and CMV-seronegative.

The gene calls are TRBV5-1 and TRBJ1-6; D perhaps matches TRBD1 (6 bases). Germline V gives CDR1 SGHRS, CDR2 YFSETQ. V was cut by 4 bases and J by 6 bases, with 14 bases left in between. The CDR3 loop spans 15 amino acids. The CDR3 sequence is CASSPITGTNSPLHF. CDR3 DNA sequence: TGCGCCAGCAGCCCTATTACAGGGACTAATTCACCCCTCCACTTT.

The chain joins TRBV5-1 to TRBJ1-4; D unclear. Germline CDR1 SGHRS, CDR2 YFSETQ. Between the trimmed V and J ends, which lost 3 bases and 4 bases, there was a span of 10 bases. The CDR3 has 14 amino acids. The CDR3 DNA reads TGCGCCAGCAGCTCACAGATGAGTAATGAAAAACTGTTTTTT. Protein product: CASSSQMSNEKLFF.

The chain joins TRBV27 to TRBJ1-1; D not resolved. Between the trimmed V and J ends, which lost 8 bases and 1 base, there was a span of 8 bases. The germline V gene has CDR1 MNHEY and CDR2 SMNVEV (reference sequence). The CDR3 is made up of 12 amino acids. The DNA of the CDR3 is TGTGCCAGCGGCCCGGGGAACACTGAAGCTTTCTTT. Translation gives CASGPGNTEAFF.

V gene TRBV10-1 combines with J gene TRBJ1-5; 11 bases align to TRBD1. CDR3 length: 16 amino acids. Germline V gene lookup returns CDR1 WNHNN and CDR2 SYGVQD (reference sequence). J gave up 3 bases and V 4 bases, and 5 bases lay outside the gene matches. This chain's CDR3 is CASSAGQGASNQPQHF. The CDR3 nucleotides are TGCGCCAGCAGTGCTGGACAGGGGGCCTCCAATCAGCCCCAGCATTTT.

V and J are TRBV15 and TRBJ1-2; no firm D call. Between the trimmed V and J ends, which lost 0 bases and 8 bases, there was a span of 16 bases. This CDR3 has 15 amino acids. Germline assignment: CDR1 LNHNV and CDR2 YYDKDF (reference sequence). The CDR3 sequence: CATSRDFPAPGGYTF. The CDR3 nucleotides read TGTGCCACCAGCAGAGATTTTCCAGCGCCTGGCGGCTACACCTTC.

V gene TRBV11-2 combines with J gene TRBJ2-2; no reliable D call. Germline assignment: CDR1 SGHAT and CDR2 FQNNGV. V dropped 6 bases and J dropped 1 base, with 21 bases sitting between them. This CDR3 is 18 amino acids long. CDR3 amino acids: CASRPTRRGTLNTGELFF. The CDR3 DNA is TGTGCCAGCAGGCCGACCCGGCGAGGCACCCTGAACACCGGGGAGCTGTTTTTT. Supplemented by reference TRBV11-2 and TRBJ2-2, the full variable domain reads EAGVAQSPRYKIIEKRQSVAFWCNPISGHATLYWYQQILGQGPKLLIQFQNNGVVDDSQLPKDRFSAERLKGVDSTLKIQPAKLEDSAVYLCASRPTRRGTLNTGELFFGEGSRLTVL.

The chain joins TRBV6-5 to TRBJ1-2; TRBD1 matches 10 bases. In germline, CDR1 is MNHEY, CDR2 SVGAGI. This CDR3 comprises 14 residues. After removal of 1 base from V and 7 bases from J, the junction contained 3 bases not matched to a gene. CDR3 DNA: TGTGCCAGCAGTTACTGGAGGACAGGGGGTGGCTACACCTTC. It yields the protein CASSYWRTGGGYTF.

The CDR3 nucleotides are TGTGCCAGCAGCCCCGGACTGACTAACTATGGCTACACCTTC. As protein: CASSPGLTNYGYTF. The chain uses TRBV4-2 and TRBJ1-2; D uncertain. CDR1 and CDR2 (germline): LGHNA, YNFKEQ. CDR3 size: 14 residues. V lost 4 bases and J lost 0, with 9 bases in between.

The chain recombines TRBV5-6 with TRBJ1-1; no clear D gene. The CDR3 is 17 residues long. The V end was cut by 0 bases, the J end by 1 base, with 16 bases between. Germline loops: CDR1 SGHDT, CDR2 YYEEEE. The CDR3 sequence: CASSLAGLGEANTEAFF. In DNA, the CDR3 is TGTGCCAGCAGCTTGGCCGGGTTAGGCGAAGCGAACACTGAAGCTTTCTTT.

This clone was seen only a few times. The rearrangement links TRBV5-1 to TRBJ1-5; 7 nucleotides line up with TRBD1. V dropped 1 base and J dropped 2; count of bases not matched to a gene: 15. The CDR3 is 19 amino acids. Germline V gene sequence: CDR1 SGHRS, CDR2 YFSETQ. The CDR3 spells CASSLFPIQQGQGNQPQHF. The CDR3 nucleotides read TGCGCCAGCAGCTTGTTCCCGATCCAACAGGGGCAGGGCAATCAGCCCCAGCATTTT. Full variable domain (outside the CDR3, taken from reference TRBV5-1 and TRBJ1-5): KAGVTQTPRYLIKTRGQQVTLSCSPISGHRSVSWYQQTPGQGLQFLFEYFSETQRNKGNFPGRFSGRQFSNSRSEMNVSTLELGDSALYLCASSLFPIQQGQGNQPQHFGDGTRLSIL.

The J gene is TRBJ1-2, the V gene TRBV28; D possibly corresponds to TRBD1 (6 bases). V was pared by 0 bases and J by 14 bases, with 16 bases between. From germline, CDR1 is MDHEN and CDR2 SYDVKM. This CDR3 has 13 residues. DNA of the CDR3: TGTGCCAGCAGTTTATGGGCCTGGCGAACAGGGACCTTC. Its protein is CASSLWAWRTGTF.

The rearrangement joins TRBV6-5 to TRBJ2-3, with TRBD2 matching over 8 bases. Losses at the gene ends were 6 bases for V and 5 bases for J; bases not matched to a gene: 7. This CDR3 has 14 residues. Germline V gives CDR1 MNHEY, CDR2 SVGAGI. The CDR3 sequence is CASRTRGGVDTQYF. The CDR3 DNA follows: TGTGCCAGCAGGACACGGGGGGGCGTAGATACGCAGTATTTT.

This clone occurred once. CDR3 loop: CASSPGQGSNQPQHF. The CDR3 DNA reads as TGTGCCAGCAGCCCCGGACAGGGTAGCAATCAGCCCCAGCATTTT. The rearrangement links TRBV9 to TRBJ1-5; 8 bases agree with TRBD1. The V gene end was trimmed by 4 bases and the J gene end by 0 bases; junction bases not matched to a gene: 3. Germline V lookup: CDR1 SGDLS, CDR2 YYNGEE. There are 15 residues in the CDR3.

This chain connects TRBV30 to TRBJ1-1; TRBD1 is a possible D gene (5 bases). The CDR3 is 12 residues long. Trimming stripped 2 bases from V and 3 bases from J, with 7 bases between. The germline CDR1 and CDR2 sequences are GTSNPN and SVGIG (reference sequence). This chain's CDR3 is CAWSPRDTEAFF. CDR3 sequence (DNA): TGTGCCTGGAGTCCCAGGGACACTGAAGCTTTCTTT. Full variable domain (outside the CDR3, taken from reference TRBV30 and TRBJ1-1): SQTIHQWPATLVQPVGSPLSLECTVEGTSNPNLYWYRQAAGRGLQLLFYSVGIGQISSEVPQNLSASRPQDRQFILSSKKLLLSDSGFYLCAWSPRDTEAFFGQGTRLTVV.

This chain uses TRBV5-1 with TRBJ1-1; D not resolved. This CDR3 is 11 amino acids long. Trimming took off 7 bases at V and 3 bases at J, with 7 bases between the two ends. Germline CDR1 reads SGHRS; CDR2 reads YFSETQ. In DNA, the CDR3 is TGCGCCAGCGCCGCGTACACTGAAGCTTTCTTT. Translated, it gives CASAAYTEAFF.

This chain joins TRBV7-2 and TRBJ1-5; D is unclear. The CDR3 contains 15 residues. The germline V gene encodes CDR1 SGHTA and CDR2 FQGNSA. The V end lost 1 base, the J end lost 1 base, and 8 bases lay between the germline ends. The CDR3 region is CASSLETLSNQPQHF. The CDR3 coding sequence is TGTGCCAGCAGCTTAGAGACACTGAGCAATCAGCCCCAGCATTTT.

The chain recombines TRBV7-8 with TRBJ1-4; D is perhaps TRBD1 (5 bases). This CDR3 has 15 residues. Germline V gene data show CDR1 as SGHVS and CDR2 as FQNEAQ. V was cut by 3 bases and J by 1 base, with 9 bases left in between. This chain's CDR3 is CASSFGGGTNEKLFF. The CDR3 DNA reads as TGTGCCAGCAGCTTTGGGGGGGGAACTAATGAAAAACTGTTTTTT.

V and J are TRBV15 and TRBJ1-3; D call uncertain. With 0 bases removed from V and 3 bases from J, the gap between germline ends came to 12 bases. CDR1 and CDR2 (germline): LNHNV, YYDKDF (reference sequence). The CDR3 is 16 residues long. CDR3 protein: CATSRDLAGLGNTIYF. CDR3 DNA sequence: TGTGCCACCAGCAGAGATCTGGCGGGTCTTGGAAACACCATATATTTT.

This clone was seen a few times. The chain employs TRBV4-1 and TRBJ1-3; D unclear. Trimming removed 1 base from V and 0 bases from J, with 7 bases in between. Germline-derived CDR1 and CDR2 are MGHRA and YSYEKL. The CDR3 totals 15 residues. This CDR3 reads CASSQVEISGNTIYF. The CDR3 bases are TGCGCCAGCAGCCAAGTGGAGATCTCTGGAAACACCATATATTTT.

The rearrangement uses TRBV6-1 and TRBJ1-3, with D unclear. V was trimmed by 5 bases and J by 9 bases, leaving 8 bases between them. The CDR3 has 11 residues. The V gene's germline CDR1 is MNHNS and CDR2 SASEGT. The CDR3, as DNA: TGTGCCAGCAGTATCCCCAGCACCATATATTTT. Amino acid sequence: CASSIPSTIYF.

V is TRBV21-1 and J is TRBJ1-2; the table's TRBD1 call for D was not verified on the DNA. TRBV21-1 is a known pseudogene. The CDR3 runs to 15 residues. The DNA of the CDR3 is TGTGCCAGCAGCAAATACGGGACAGGGGAGGATGGCTACACCTTC. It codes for CASSKYGTGEDGYTF.

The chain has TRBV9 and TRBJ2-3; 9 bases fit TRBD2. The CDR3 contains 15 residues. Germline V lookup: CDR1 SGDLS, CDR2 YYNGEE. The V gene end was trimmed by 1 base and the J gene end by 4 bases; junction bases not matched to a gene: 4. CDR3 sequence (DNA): TGTGCCAGCAGCGTACAAGCGGGGGGCCCAGATACGCAGTATTTT. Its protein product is CASSVQAGGPDTQYF.

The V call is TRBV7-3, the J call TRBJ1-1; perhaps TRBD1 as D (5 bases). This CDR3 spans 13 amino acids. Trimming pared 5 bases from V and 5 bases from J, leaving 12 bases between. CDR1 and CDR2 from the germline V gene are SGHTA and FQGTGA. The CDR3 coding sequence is TGTGCCAGCAGCCAGGGTGTGGGGACTGAAGCTTTCTTT. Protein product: CASSQGVGTEAFF.